These T cell receptor beta chains were read from a single sample in a study of identifying expanded T cells in peripheral blood. Libraries were prepared by immunoSEQ multiplex PCR; TCRdb keeps only in-frame clonotypes and omits some of them. This sample has tens of thousands of clones, with more than 75% found just once. The sample taken for sequencing was blood. The receptors shown here come from a person aged 18 to 75 in good health. Both conserved end residues are part of each CDR3. D genes are given only for firm matches. Size is omitted from some rows. Given values are once, few, many or a class for expanded clones.

>TRBV7-9|NA|TRBJ1-5|NA
CASSSGGQPQHF
TGTGCCAGCAGCTCGGGGGGTCAGCCCCAGCATTTT
>TRBV2|NA|TRBJ2-3|few
CASRESTSATQYF
TGTGCCAGCAGAGAATCGACTAGTGCTACGCAGTATTTT
>TRBV2|NA|TRBJ1-4|NA
CASIWTSATNEKLFF
TGTGCCAGCATATGGACCTCTGCAACTAATGAAAAACTGTTTTTT
>TRBV28|TRBD1|TRBJ2-7|NA
CASSPARRDRFHEQYF
TGTGCCAGCAGTCCAGCGAGAAGGGACAGGTTTCACGAGCAGTACTTC
>TRBV27|TRBD1|TRBJ2-1|NA
CASSSYPSGTGYNEQFF
TGTGCCAGCAGTTCCTATCCCTCCGGGACAGGGTACAATGAGCAGTTCTTC
>TRBV11-2|NA|TRBJ1-2|NA
CASSPAGTYGYTF
TGTGCCAGCAGCCCCGCGGGGACCTATGGCTACACCTTC
>TRBV2|NA|TRBJ1-1|NA
CASSVGRRPNTEAFF
TGTGCCAGCAGTGTTGGTCGACGGCCGAACACTGAAGCTTTCTTT
>TRBV5-8|NA|TRBJ1-5|NA
CASSLASGQRPQHF
TGTGCCAGCAGCTTGGCTTCCGGACAAAGGCCCCAGCATTTT
>TRBV29-1|NA|TRBJ1-1|NA
CSVEAYTEAFF
TGCAGCGTTGAGGCCTACACTGAAGCTTTCTTT
>TRBV5-1|TRBD1|TRBJ2-7|NA
CASSLQGAAYEQYF
TGCGCCAGCAGCTTGCAGGGGGCGGCCTACGAGCAGTACTTC
>TRBV9|NA|TRBJ2-6|NA
CASSVTGSGANVLTF
TGTGCCAGCAGCGTGACAGGCTCTGGGGCCAACGTCCTGACTTTC
>TRBV6-1|NA|TRBJ2-7|NA
CASRRGTDNTYEQYF
TGTGCCAGCAGGAGGGGGACGGACAATACCTACGAGCAGTACTTC
>TRBV13|NA|TRBJ1-4|NA
CASSLGRGAVLFF
TGTGCCAGCAGCTTAGGCCGGGGGGCCGTACTGTTTTTT
>TRBV9|NA|TRBJ1-1|NA
CASSSTSRGAEAFF
TGTGCCAGCAGCTCAACGTCCCGGGGGGCTGAAGCTTTCTTT
>TRBV12-5|TRBD2|TRBJ2-2|once
CASGLLAGGLWNTGELFF
TGTGCTAGTGGTTTGCTAGCGGGGGGCCTATGGAACACCGGGGAGCTGTTTTTT
>TRBV6-6|NA|TRBJ2-7|NA
CASSYSGVYEQYF
TGTGCCAGCAGTTATTCGGGGGTCTACGAGCAGTACTTC
>TRBV7-9|NA|TRBJ1-2|NA
CASSLSAAPANYGYTF
TGTGCCAGCAGCTTATCGGCAGCCCCTGCTAACTATGGCTACACCTTC
>TRBV2|NA|TRBJ2-7|NA
CASAETYEQYF
TGTGCCAGCGCTGAAACCTACGAGCAGTACTTC
>TRBV7-8|NA|TRBJ1-5|NA
CASSLVPDSNQPQHF
TGTGCCAGCAGCTTAGTCCCTGATAGCAATCAGCCCCAGCATTTT
>TRBV28|TRBD1|TRBJ2-7|NA
CASSFTDRPRPYEQYF
TGTGCCAGCAGTTTTACGGACAGGCCGAGACCTTACGAGCAGTACTTC
>TRBV7-2|TRBD2|TRBJ2-7|NA
CASSLGKRGGSYEQYF
TGTGCCAGCAGCTTGGGAAAACGGGGGGGCTCCTACGAGCAGTACTTC
>TRBV6-1|TRBD2|TRBJ2-1|NA
CASSEKGGGSSYNEQFF
TGTGCCAGCAGTGAGAAAGGCGGGGGTAGCTCCTACAATGAGCAGTTCTTC
>TRBV23-1|TRBD1|TRBJ2-6|NA
CASSQPDREKANVLTF
TGCGCCAGCAGCCAACCGGACAGGGAAAAGGCCAACGTCCTGACTTTC
>TRBV19|NA|TRBJ2-1|NA
CASTPFGSRRQSYNEQFF
TGTGCCAGTACCCCTTTTGGCTCTCGGCGGCAATCCTACAATGAGCAGTTCTTC
>TRBV19|TRBD2|TRBJ2-5|NA
CASSMGGGGRLETQYF
TGTGCCAGTAGTATGGGCGGCGGGGGGCGGCTCGAGACCCAGTACTTC
>TRBV10-3|TRBD1|TRBJ1-1|NA
CAISLTGGTEAFF
TGTGCCATCAGCCTTACAGGGGGCACTGAAGCTTTCTTT
>TRBV7-8|NA|TRBJ2-7|NA
CASTLVETHEQYF
TGTGCCAGCACCCTGGTGGAGACACATGAGCAGTACTTC
>TRBV30|TRBD1|TRBJ2-3|NA
CAWSPGTGGTDTQYF
TGTGCCTGGAGCCCCGGGACAGGGGGCACAGATACGCAGTATTTT
>TRBV10-2|NA|TRBJ1-5|once
CASSEALGAGQPQHF
TGCGCCAGCAGTGAGGCACTTGGGGCCGGTCAGCCCCAGCATTTT
>TRBV10-1|NA|TRBJ1-6|NA
CASSFPLGQNYNSPLHF
TGCGCCAGCAGTTTTCCTCTGGGGCAGAACTATAATTCACCCCTCCACTTT
>TRBV7-9|TRBD1|TRBJ1-5|NA
CASSLGTGSNQPQHF
TGTGCCAGCAGCTTAGGGACAGGTAGCAATCAGCCCCAGCATTTT
>TRBV21-1|NA|TRBJ2-1|NA
CASSKAKGNEQFF
TGTGCCAGCAGCAAAGCCAAGGGGAATGAGCAGTTCTTC
>TRBV5-8|TRBD1|TRBJ1-5|NA
CASSLGQGAYGNQPQHF
TGTGCCAGCAGCTTGGGACAGGGGGCGTATGGCAATCAGCCCCAGCATTTT
>TRBV7-9|NA|TRBJ2-1|NA
CASSLPGPNEQFF
TGTGCCAGCAGCTTACCGGGTCCCAATGAGCAGTTCTTC
>TRBV14|NA|TRBJ1-2|NA
CASSQDEGGLHTF
TGTGCCAGCAGCCAAGATGAAGGGGGGCTGCACACCTTC
>TRBV6-5|NA|TRBJ1-5|NA
CASSYAGMNQPQHF
TGTGCCAGCAGTTATGCCGGAATGAATCAGCCCCAGCATTTT
>TRBV25-1|NA|TRBJ2-2|once
CASRGGQNTGELFF
TGTGCCAGCAGGGGGGGACAGAACACCGGGGAGCTGTTTTTT
>TRBV19|NA|TRBJ1-5|NA
CASSIGGRVLNQPQHF
TGTGCCAGTAGTATTGGGGGCCGGGTTCTCAATCAGCCCCAGCATTTT
>TRBV5-5|NA|TRBJ2-7|NA
CASSLWSGPIGQYF
TGTGCCAGCAGCTTGTGGTCCGGACCGATAGGGCAGTACTTC
>TRBV5-4|NA|TRBJ1-4|NA
CASSLATAGAREKLFF
TGTGCCAGCAGCTTGGCCACCGCCGGCGCAAGGGAAAAACTGTTTTTT
>TRBV19|NA|TRBJ2-1|NA
CASSENKGEQFF
TGTGCCAGTAGTGAGAACAAAGGTGAGCAGTTCTTC
>TRBV9|NA|TRBJ1-5|NA
CASSVAGSGQPQHF
TGTGCCAGCAGCGTAGCAGGGTCGGGCCAGCCCCAGCATTTT
>TRBV5-4|TRBD1|TRBJ2-7|once
CASSLGSRQGGLYEQYF
TGTGCCAGCAGCTTGGGTTCCCGACAGGGGGGACTTTACGAGCAGTACTTC
>TRBV6-5|NA|TRBJ2-5|NA
CASSYYGRGETQYF
TGTGCCAGCAGTTACTACGGACGGGGGGAGACCCAGTACTTC
>TRBV2|NA|TRBJ1-2|NA
CASSRGAGSKGYTF
TGTGCCAGCAGCCGCGGGGCCGGTAGCAAAGGCTACACCTTC
>TRBV28|TRBD2|TRBJ2-3|NA
CASSLAGGLTDTQYF
TGTGCCAGCAGCTTAGCGGGGGGGCTGACAGATACGCAGTATTTT
>TRBV30|NA|TRBJ1-1|NA
CAWGGVEGTEAFF
TGTGCCTGGGGGGGGGTAGAAGGCACTGAAGCTTTCTTT
>TRBV9|TRBD1|TRBJ2-1|NA
CASSVGTGRNNEQFF
TGTGCCAGCAGCGTAGGGACAGGTAGAAACAATGAGCAGTTCTTC
>TRBV7-2|NA|TRBJ1-3|NA
CASSLGVSGNTIYF
TGTGCCAGCAGCTTAGGAGTATCGGGAAACACCATATATTTT
>TRBV5-6|NA|TRBJ2-7|NA
CASSLVVVSYEQYF
TGTGCCAGCAGCCTTGTGGTGGTTTCCTACGAGCAGTACTTC
>TRBV9|NA|TRBJ1-1|NA
CASSVGGKNTEAFF
TGTGCCAGCAGCGTAGGCGGCAAGAACACTGAAGCTTTCTTT
>TRBV18|NA|TRBJ2-1|NA
CASSPRFGSQGNEQFF
TGTGCCAGCTCACCTCGTTTCGGGAGTCAAGGGAATGAGCAGTTCTTC
>TRBV11-2|NA|TRBJ2-2|NA
CASSLESGIAGELFF
TGTGCCAGCAGCTTAGAAAGCGGCATCGCCGGGGAGCTGTTTTTT